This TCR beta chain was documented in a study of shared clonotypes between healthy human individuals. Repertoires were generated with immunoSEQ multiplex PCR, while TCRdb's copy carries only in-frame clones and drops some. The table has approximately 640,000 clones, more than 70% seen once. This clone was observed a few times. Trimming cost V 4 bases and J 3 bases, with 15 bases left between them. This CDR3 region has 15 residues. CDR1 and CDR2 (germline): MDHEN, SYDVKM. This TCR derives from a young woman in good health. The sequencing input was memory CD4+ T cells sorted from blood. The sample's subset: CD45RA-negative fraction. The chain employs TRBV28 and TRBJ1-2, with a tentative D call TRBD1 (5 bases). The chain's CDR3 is CASSSPAGSDYGYTF. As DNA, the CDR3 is TGTGCCAGCAGTTCCCCGGCAGGGTCCGACTATGGCTACACCTTC.